This T cell receptor (beta chain) stems from a study of CD8+ T cells in alopecia areata. Study context: The study gave treated patients oral tofacitinib at 5 to 10 mg twice daily. Tofacitinib administration persisted for 6 to 18 months, succeeded by 6 months off drug. Study-wide results and caveats: Relative to normal scalp, lesional scalp, especially alopecia totalis/universalis, showed higher clonality.

cDNA prepared by RNA extraction and subsequent reverse transcription served as the template for sequencing. Data came from immunoSEQ multiplex PCR; TCRdb stores just in-frame clones and leaves some out. The sample lists 140,000 to 150,000 clones; 87% were seen once. The germline V gene encodes CDR1 SGDLS and CDR2 YYNGEE. CDR3 length: 12 amino acids. Trimming cost V 3 bases and J 5 bases; bases outside gene matches: 1. This clone was found a few times. Antigen: not known. Researchers gathered lesional scalp punch biopsies and peripheral blood from patients with alopecia areata. The chain couples TRBV9 to TRBJ1-1; 7 bases are shared with TRBD1. The specimen was CD8+ T cells sorted from blood, collected at week 0. This TCR derives from a human donor with alopecia areata. The CDR3 bases are TGTGCCAGCAGCGAACAGGGGACTGAAGCTTTCTTT. Amino acid sequence: CASSEQGTEAFF.